The TCR beta chain under discussion was sequenced for a study of cytomegalovirus exposure and HLA in healthy donors. The PCR employed 60 Vbeta primers together with 13 Jbeta primers. Repertoires were generated with immunoSEQ multiplex PCR, while TCRdb's copy carries only in-frame clones and drops some. The table lists some 66,000 clones, roughly 80% of them singletons, with 2.5% to 3% in the top ten. Whole-study results and caveats: Rarity held for most TCR sequences, but there were some public TCRs that occurred in many donors.

This clone appeared once. The antigen remains undetermined. The CDR3 is 10 amino acids. The sequenced sample was PBMCs. The rearrangement uses TRBV21-1 and TRBJ1-5; TRBD1, the table's D call, was not compared with the DNA. TRBV21-1 is flagged as a pseudogene. The sequence came from a woman in her 30s in good health and CMV-seronegative. The CDR3 DNA is TGTGCCAGACAGGATCAGCCCCAGCATTTT. Its translation: CARQDQPQHF.